The sequence of this T cell receptor beta chain was determined in a study of blood T cells in healthy people across ages. The trim removed 5 bases at V and 12 bases at J, leaving 8 bases unmatched. The germline V gene encodes CDR1 MNHEY and CDR2 SMNVEV (reference sequence). There are 13 residues in the CDR3. The sample providers were healthy Caucasian people from Russia, aged roughly 6 to 90. Each sample used at least 6 million PBMCs. This clonotype showed up just a few times. Its antigen is currently unknown. Next came a second PCR, run for about 6 to 11 cycles, which used a sample-barcoded 5' primer along with a J-beta primer mix. TCRdb used MiXCR to reprocess the 5' RACE reads, holding one entry per CDR3 protein. The data contain around 800,000 distinct CDR3 sequences, about 26% of them singletons. Study results and caveats: For the donors, CMV status was unknown and possibly confounded expanded clonotype changes.

This sample also belongs to another study, concerning T cells of mothers and their children. Per that study: Each child contributed 3.1 million or so TCR beta CDR3 reads, while each mother contributed over 10 million.

The specimen was blood. The chain has TRBV27 and TRBJ2-7, with 12 bases lining up with TRBD2. The receptor was derived from a boy aged 5-17 years in good health. The DNA for the CDR3 is TGTGCCAGCAGTCTTAGACTAGCGGGGGACCTGTACTTC. Translating gives CASSLRLAGDLYF.